This TCR beta chain came from a study of OX40 agonist ivuxolimab in advanced cancers. The assay was immunoSEQ multiplex PCR, and TCRdb's table has in-frame clones only and misses some. The sample contains some 50,000 clones, over 80% of which appear only once. This CDR3 comprises 16 residues. The ends were cut back, 5 bases at V and 0 bases at J, with 16 bases in the middle. CDR1 SNHLY and CDR2 FYNNEI come from the germline V gene. Sampled blood was obtained at baseline, cycle 4 day 1, and cycle 7 day 1. The chain employs TRBV2 and TRBJ1-1, with D maybe TRBD1 (6 bases). Sample: CD4+ or CD8+ T cells sorted from blood, taken in a trial of the OX40 agonist ivuxolimab. The TCR comes from an adult with an advanced solid tumor such as melanoma, head and neck, liver or kidney cancer. The CDR3 region has the DNA TGTGCCAGCAGTCACGACAGGCTCTACTTGAACACTGAAGCTTTCTTT. As protein: CASSHDRLYLNTEAFF.